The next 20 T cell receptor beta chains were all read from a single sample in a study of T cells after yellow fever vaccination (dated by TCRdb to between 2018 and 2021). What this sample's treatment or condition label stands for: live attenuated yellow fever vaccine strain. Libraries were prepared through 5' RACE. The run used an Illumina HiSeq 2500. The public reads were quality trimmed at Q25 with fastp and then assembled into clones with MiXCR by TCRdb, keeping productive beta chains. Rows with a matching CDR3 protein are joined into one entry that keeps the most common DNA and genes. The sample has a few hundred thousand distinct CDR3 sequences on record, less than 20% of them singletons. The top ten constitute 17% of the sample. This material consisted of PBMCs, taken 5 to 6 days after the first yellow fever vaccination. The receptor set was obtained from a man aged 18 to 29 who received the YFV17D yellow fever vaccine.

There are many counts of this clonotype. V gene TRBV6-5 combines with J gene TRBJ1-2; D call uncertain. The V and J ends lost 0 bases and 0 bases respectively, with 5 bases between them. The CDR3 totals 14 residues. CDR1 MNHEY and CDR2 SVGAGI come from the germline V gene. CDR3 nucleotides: TGTGCCAGCAGTTACTCCTTGGCTAACTATGGCTACACCTTC. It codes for CASSYSLANYGYTF.

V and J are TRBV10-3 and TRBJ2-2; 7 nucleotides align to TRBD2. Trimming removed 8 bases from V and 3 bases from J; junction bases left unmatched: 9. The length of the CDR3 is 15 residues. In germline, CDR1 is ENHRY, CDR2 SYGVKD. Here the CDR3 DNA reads TGTGCCATCGGTAAAAGGGCGGGAGACACCGGGGAGCTGTTTTTT. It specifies CAIGKRAGDTGELFF.

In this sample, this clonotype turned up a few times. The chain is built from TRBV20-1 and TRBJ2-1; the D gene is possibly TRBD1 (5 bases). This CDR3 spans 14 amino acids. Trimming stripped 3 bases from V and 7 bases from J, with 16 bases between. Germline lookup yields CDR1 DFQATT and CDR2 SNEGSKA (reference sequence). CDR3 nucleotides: TGCAGTGCTAGTTCGCGACAGTATCCGAATGAGCAGTTCTTC. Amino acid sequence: CSASSRQYPNEQFF.

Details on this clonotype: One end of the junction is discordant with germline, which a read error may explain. CDR3 loop: CAISPGLLCYEQYF. In nucleotides, the CDR3 is TGTGCCATCAGCCCCGGACTCCTCTGTTACGAGCAGTACTTC. The V gene is TRBV4-2, the J gene TRBJ2-7, with D perhaps matching TRBD2 (5 bases). The CDR3 is made up of 14 amino acids. The germline gives CDR1 LGHNA, CDR2 YNFKEQ.

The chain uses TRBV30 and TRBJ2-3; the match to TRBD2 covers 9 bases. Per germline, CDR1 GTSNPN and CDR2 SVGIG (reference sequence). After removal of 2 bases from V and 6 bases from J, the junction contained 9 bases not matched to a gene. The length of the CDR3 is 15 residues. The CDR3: CAWSTEAGGKDTQYF. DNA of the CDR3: TGTGCCTGGAGTACAGAAGCGGGGGGCAAGGATACGCAGTATTTT.

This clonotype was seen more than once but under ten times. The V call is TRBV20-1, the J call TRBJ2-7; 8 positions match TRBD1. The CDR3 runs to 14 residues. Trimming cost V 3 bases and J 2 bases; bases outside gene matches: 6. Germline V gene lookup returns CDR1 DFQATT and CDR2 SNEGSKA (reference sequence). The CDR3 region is CSASRQGLPYEQYV. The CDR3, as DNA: TGCAGTGCTAGCCGACAGGGGCTTCCCTACGAGCAGTACGTC.

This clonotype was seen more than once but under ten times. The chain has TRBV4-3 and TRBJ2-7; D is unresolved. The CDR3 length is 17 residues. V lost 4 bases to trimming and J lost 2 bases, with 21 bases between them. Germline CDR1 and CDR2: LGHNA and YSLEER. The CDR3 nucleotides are TGCGCCAGCAGCCCTATATATTTTTTGCCCACCCCCTACGAGCAGTACTTC. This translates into CASSPIYFLPTPYEQYF.

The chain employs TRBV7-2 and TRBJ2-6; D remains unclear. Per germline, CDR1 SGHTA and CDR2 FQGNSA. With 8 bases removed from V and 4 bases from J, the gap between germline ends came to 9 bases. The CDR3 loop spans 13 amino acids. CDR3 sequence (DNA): TGTGCCAGCCGCAGGTTGGGGGCCAACGTCCTGACTTTC. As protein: CASRRLGANVLTF. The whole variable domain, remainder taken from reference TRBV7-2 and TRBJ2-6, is GAGVSQSPSNKVTEKGKDVELRCDPISGHTALYWYRQSLGQGLEFLIYFQGNSAPDKSGLPSDRFSAERTGGSVSTLTIQRTQQEDSAVYLCASRRLGANVLTFGAGSRLTVL.

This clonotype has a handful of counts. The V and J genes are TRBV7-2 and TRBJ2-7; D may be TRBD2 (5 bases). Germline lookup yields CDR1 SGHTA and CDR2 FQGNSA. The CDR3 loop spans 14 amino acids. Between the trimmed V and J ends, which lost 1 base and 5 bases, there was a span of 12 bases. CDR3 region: CASSLGFGDNEQYV. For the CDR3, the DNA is TGTGCCAGCAGCTTAGGATTCGGGGATAACGAGCAGTACGTC.

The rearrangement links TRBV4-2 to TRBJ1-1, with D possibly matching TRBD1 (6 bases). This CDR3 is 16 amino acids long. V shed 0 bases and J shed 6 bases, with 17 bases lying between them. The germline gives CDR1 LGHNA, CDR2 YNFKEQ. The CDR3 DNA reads TGTGCCAGCAGCCAAGATCCTTTACAGGGATCAGCTGAAGCTTTCTTT. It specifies CASSQDPLQGSAEAFF.

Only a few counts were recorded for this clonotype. As DNA, the CDR3 is TGCGCCAGCAACCCTGTACCGGGGGGGCCAGCCGGGGAGCTGTTTTTT. It encodes CASNPVPGGPAGELFF. V and J are TRBV5-1 and TRBJ2-2; 8 nucleotides match TRBD2. The CDR3 has 16 amino acids. V was clipped by 6 bases and J by 6 bases; unmatched bases: 13. Germline values: CDR1 SGHRS, CDR2 YFSETQ.

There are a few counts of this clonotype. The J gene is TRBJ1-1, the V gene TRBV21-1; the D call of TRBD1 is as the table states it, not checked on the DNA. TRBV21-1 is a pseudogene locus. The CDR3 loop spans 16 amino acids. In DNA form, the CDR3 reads TGTGCCAGCAGCAAAGAGAAGGGGCTGGAGTTCACTGAAGCTTTCTTT. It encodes CASSKEKGLEFTEAFF.

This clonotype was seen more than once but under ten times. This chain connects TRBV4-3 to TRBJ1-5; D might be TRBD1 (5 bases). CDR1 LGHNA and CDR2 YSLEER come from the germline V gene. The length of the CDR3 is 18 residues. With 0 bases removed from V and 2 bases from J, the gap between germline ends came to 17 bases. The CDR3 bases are TGCGCCAGCAGCCAAGATTTTTTCAGGGCCGGTCGCAATCAGCCCCAGCATTTT. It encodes CASSQDFFRAGRNQPQHF.

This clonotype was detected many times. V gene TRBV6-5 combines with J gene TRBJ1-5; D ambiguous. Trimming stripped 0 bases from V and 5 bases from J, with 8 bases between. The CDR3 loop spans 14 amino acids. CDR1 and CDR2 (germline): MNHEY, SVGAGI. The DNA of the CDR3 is TGTGCCAGCAGTTACTCGGACCTCCATCAGCCCCAGCATTTT. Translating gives CASSYSDLHQPQHF.

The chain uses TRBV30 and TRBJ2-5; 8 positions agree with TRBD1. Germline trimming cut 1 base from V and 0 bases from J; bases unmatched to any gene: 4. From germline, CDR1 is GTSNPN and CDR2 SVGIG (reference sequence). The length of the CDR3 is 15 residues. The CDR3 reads CAWSATGGYQETQYF. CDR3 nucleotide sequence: TGTGCCTGGAGTGCTACAGGGGGGTACCAAGAGACCCAGTACTTC.

The CDR3 loop is CSARARGKNTGELFF. The CDR3 DNA is TGCAGTGCTAGGGCCCGGGGGAAGAACACCGGGGAGCTGTTTTTT. The chain combines TRBV20-1 with TRBJ2-2, with D perhaps matching TRBD2 (6 bases). This CDR3 has 15 amino acids. Trimming stripped 3 bases from V and 1 base from J, with 12 bases between. Germline values: CDR1 DFQATT, CDR2 SNEGSKA (reference sequence).

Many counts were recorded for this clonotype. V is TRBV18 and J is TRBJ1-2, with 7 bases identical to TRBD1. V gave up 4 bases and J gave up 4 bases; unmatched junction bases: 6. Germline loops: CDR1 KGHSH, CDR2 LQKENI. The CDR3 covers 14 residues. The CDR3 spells CASSREGASYGYTF. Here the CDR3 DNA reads TGTGCCAGCTCACGAGAGGGGGCCTCCTATGGCTACACCTTC.

The CDR3 coding sequence is TGTGCCTCTCTCCGGGGGGAAAACATTCAGTACTTC. It specifies CASLRGENIQYF. The rearrangement links TRBV30 to TRBJ2-4; 7 positions match TRBD2. The CDR3 has 12 amino acids. Germline CDR1 is GTSNPN and CDR2 is SVGIG (reference sequence). The J segment lost 5 bases and the V segment lost 7 bases, leaving 5 bases of the junction unmatched.

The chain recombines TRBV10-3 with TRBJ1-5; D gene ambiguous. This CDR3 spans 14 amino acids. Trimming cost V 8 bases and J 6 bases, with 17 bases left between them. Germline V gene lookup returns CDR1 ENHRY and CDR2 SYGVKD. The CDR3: CAIAREGNRQPQHF. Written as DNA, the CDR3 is TGTGCCATCGCGCGTGAGGGAAATCGTCAGCCCCAGCATTTT.

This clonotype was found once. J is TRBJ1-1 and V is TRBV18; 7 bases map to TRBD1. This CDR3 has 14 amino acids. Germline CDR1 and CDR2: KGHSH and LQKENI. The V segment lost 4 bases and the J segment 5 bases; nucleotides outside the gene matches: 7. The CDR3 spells CASSRQGRGTEAFF. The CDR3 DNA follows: TGTGCCAGCTCACGACAAGGCAGGGGGACTGAAGCTTTCTTT.